What follows describes a single T cell receptor (beta chain). This entry is derived from a study of T-cell memory formation after mild COVID-19. Germline CDR1 reads LGHDT; CDR2 reads YNNKEL (reference sequence). Deletions cut 0 bases from V and 6 bases from J, with 8 bases between. This CDR3 has 14 residues. MiXCR, applied by TCRdb to the 5' RACE reads, yields one record per CDR3 protein. This sample carries about 440,000 distinct CDR3 sequences, 20% of them seen once, and the ten largest clones take 7.5% to 9.5%. The TCR originated in an adult woman who had mild COVID-19 (a few samples of this study predate the infection). Cell type and time point are not known. The rearrangement uses TRBV3-1 and TRBJ2-2; D gene uncertain. The sequencing input was PBMCs or a T cell subset sorted from them (not recorded which). The CDR3 DNA reads as TGTGCCAGCAGCCAAGATAGGCTCGCCGGGGAGCTGTTTTTT. This gives the protein CASSQDRLAGELFF.